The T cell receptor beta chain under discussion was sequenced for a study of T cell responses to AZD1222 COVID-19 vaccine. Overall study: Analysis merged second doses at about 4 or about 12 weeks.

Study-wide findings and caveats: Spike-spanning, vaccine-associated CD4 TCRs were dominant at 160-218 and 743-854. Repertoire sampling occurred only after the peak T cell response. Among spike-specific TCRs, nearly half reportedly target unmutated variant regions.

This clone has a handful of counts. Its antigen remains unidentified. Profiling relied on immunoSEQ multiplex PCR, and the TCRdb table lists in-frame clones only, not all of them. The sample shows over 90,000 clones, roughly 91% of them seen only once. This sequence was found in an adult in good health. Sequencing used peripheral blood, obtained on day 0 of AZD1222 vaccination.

CDR3 DNA sequence: TGTGCCAGCAGTGACAGGGATAATTCACCCCTCCACTTT. Translated: CASSDRDNSPLHF. V usage is TRBV6-4 and J usage is TRBJ1-6; D gene unclear. The CDR3 is made up of 13 amino acids. V gave up 2 bases and J gave up 5 bases, with 4 bases separating them. Germline CDR1 MRHNA, CDR2 SNTAGT.